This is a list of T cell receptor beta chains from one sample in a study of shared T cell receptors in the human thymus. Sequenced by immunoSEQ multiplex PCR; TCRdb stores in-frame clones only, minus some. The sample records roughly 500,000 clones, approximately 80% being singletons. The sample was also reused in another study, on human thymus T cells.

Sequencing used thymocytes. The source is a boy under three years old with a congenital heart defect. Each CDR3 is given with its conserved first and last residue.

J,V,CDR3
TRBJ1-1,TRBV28,CASSLGGTGWQNTEAFF
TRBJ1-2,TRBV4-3,CASSQECVQSGSHPYGYTF
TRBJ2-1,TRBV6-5,CASSAKGLVDDEQFF
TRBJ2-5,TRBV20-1,CSARVRETQYF
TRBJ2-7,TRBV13,CASSLVSVSYEQYF
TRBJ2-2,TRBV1,CTSKPEGVAGGETGELFF
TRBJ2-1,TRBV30,CASCLAGGPVEQFF
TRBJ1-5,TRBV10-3,CAISESTDREAQSGQPQHF
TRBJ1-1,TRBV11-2,CASSLDLWNTEAFF
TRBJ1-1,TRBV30,CAWRGWGDTEAFF